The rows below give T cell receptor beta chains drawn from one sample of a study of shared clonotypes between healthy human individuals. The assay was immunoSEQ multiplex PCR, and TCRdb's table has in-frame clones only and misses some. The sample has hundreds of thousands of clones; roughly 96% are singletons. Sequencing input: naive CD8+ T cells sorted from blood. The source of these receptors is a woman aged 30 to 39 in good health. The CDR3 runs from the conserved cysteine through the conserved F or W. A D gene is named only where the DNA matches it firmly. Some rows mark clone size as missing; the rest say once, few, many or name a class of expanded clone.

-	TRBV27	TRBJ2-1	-	CASSSGPGYNEQFF	TGTGCCAGCAGTTCGGGACCGGGCTACAATGAGCAGTTCTTC
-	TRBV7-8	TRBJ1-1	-	CASSLRTVNTEAFF	TGTGCCAGCAGCTTAAGGACGGTGAACACTGAAGCTTTCTTT
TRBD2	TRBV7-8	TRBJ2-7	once	CASSQTSGRARYEQYF	TGTGCCAGCAGCCAGACTAGCGGGAGGGCCAGGTACGAGCAGTACTTC
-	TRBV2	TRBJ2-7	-	CASSEGRLSYEQYF	TGTGCCAGCAGTGAGGGACGGCTCTCCTACGAGCAGTACTTC
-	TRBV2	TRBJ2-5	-	CASSEAREQYF	TGTGCCAGCAGTGAAGCCAGGGAGCAGTACTTC
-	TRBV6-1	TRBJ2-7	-	CASDLLANEQYF	TGTGCCAGCGACCTTCTAGCGAACGAGCAGTACTTC
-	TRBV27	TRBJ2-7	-	CASSLSPQRKGEQYF	TGTGCCAGCAGTTTATCCCCCCAGAGAAAAGGCGAGCAGTACTTC
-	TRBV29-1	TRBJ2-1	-	CSVVGQISSYNEQFF	TGCAGCGTTGTCGGACAGATAAGCTCCTACAATGAGCAGTTCTTC
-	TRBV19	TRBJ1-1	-	CASSNGTLGAFF	TGTGCCAGTAGCAACGGGACGCTCGGGGCTTTCTTT
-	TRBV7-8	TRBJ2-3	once	CASSFLTRFATTDTQYF	TGTGCCAGCAGCTTCCTAACTAGGTTTGCTACCACAGATACGCAGTATTTT
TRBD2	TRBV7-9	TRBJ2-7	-	CASSSSGSYPYEQYF	TGTGCCAGCAGTTCCAGCGGGAGTTACCCCTACGAGCAGTACTTC
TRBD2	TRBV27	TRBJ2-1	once	CASNFGLGRTEQFF	TGTGCCAGCAACTTCGGACTAGGACGGACTGAGCAGTTCTTC
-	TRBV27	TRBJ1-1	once	CASSLGGALTEAFF	TGTGCCAGCAGTTTAGGAGGGGCGCTTACTGAAGCTTTCTTT